This TCR beta chain emerged from a study of human T cells and chemical hapten exposure. Individual cDNA molecules (in the library) carried attached unique molecular identifiers. TCRdb processed the RACE reads anew with MiXCR; each CDR3 protein has one entry. There are around 130,000 distinct CDR3 sequences in the sample; 10% to 15% occur only once, and 1.3% to 1.5% lies in the top ten. The time point was: patch test 2, 6 weeks after DPC sensitization. Treatment in this sample: therapeutic diphenylcyclopropenone sensitization with weekly scalp DPC. The CDR3 runs to 15 residues. Germline assignment: CDR1 SGHTA and CDR2 FQGNSA. V gave up 4 bases and J gave up 7 bases; unmatched junction bases: 10.

The sequenced sample was whole blood, obtained in connection with sensitization to the hapten diphenylcyclopropenone (DPC). The receptor's source is a woman in her fifties or sixties with alopecia areata. Some clones in this sample may be carry-over from other donors' samples. The chain links TRBV7-2 to TRBJ2-3; 8 bases match TRBD1. For the CDR3, the DNA is TGTGCCAGCAGCTCCGGACAGGGACGCACGTATACGCAGTATTTT. Its protein product is CASSSGQGRTYTQYF.